This passage covers 27 T cell receptor beta chains from one sample sequenced in a study of shared clonotypes between healthy human individuals. Sequencing was performed with immunoSEQ multiplex PCR; in TCRdb, only in-frame clones are kept and a portion is missing. The sample shows about 2.4 million clones, 90% to 95% of them seen only once. The source material was naive CD4+ T cells from PBMCs. Noted subset: CD45RA+ positively selected. The receptors were sampled from a man younger than 35 in good health. Some clones in this sample may be carry-over from other donors' samples.

CDR3 sequence (DNA): TGCGCCAGCAGCCCTGGGACTAGCGGATTCAGCACAGATACGCAGTATTTT. It is translated as CASSPGTSGFSTDTQYF. The J gene is TRBJ2-3, the V gene TRBV5-1; 11 nucleotides agree with TRBD2. J gave up 0 bases and V 4 bases, and 7 bases lay outside the gene matches. Per the germline V gene, CDR1 is SGHRS and CDR2 is YFSETQ. This CDR3 comprises 17 residues.

The J gene is TRBJ2-2, the V gene TRBV19, with D perhaps matching TRBD2 (6 bases). Germline assignment: CDR1 LNHDA and CDR2 SQIVND (reference sequence). The CDR3 totals 14 residues. Trimming pared 3 bases from V and 9 bases from J, leaving 14 bases between. The CDR3 is CASSIGGGRRELFF. Here the CDR3 DNA reads TGTGCCAGTAGTATTGGTGGAGGGCGGAGGGAGCTGTTTTTT.

This clone was seen a single time. V usage is TRBV7-2 and J usage is TRBJ2-3; TRBD2 matches at 8 bases. Germline V gene lookup returns CDR1 SGHTA and CDR2 FQGNSA. This CDR3 contains 19 residues. V shed 3 bases and J 5 bases; nucleotides not matched to a gene: 19. The CDR3 loop is CASSFEIWATSVQVDTQYF. DNA for the CDR3: TGTGCCAGCAGCTTTGAAATTTGGGCGACTAGCGTCCAAGTAGATACGCAGTATTTT.

The chain has TRBV6-7 and TRBJ2-3, with 9 bases aligning to TRBD1. TRBV6-7 has ORF status, its function being uncertain. This CDR3 has 16 amino acids. With 6 bases clipped from V and 4 bases from J, the junction kept 11 bases outside the gene matches. The CDR3 DNA reads as TGTGCCAGCAGCCGAGTCCGTACAGGGGGCGCAGATACGCAGTATTTT. It codes for CASSRVRTGGADTQYF.

Regarding this clone: An end of the junction differs from the germline gene, which may be a read error. The chain couples TRBV29-1 to TRBJ1-1, with D possibly being TRBD1 (5 bases). Germline values: CDR1 SQVTM, CDR2 ANQGSEA. There are 12 residues in the CDR3. The CDR3 reads CALRDANTEAFF. The CDR3 nucleotides are TGTGCCCTCCGGGACGCGAACACTGAAGCTTTCTTT.

The chain carries TRBV27 and TRBJ2-1; TRBD1 aligns across 7 bases. The CDR3 is 15 residues long. Germline CDR1 is MNHEY and CDR2 is SMNVEV (reference sequence). The V and J ends lost 4 bases and 7 bases, in that order; junction bases with no gene match: 10. CDR3 protein: CASSSLGQASNEQFF. The CDR3 nucleotides read TGTGCCAGCAGTTCCCTCGGACAGGCTTCGAATGAGCAGTTCTTC.

The gene calls are TRBV2 and TRBJ1-1, with no clear D. This CDR3 has 12 residues. Trimming left V 6 bases short and J 3 bases short, with 8 bases between. Germline V gene data show CDR1 as SNHLY and CDR2 as FYNNEI. CDR3 nucleotide sequence: TGTGCCAGCAGGGTTATATACACTGAAGCTTTCTTT. Its translation is CASRVIYTEAFF.

Worth noting for this clone: Other nucleotide sequences from this sample produce the same CDR3. The V call is TRBV27, the J call TRBJ1-2; TRBD1 matches at 10 bases. Germline CDR1 reads MNHEY; CDR2 reads SMNVEV (reference sequence). V gave up 0 bases and J gave up 4 bases; unmatched junction bases: 2. This CDR3 is 15 amino acids long. CDR3 bases: TGTGCCAGCAGTTTATCGGGACAGGGGACCTATGGCTACACCTTC. Its translation: CASSLSGQGTYGYTF.

The V call is TRBV6-1, the J call TRBJ2-7; D unclear. The ends were cut back, 4 bases at V and 0 bases at J, with 7 bases in the middle. CDR1 and CDR2 (germline): MNHNS, SASEGT. This CDR3 region has 13 residues. CDR3 protein: CASSGPISYEQYF. As DNA, the CDR3 is TGTGCCAGCAGTGGACCGATCTCCTACGAGCAGTACTTC.

The chain uses TRBV7-5 and TRBJ1-5; whether TRBD1, the table's D call, matches the DNA was not checked. TRBV7-5 is reported as a pseudogene. There are 16 residues in the CDR3. The CDR3 is CARSDRDTESNQPQHF. The CDR3 nucleotides are TGTGCCAGAAGCGACCGGGACACGGAGAGCAATCAGCCCCAGCATTTT.

The chain carries TRBV6-4 and TRBJ1-2; 10 bases agree with TRBD1. With 6 bases clipped from V and 10 bases from J, the junction kept 8 bases outside the gene matches. The CDR3 consists of 13 residues. The germline V gene encodes CDR1 MRHNA and CDR2 SNTAGT. The CDR3 DNA reads TGTGCCAGCAGAAAGGGACAGGGGCTCGACTACACCTTC. Protein sequence: CASRKGQGLDYTF.

The rearrangement joins TRBV19 to TRBJ2-5; 8 nucleotides agree with TRBD2. CDR3 size: 16 residues. V lost 1 base and J lost 5; bases outside the gene matches: 9. Germline CDR1 reads LNHDA; CDR2 reads SQIVND (reference sequence). The CDR3 sequence is CASSIGSGSIPETQYF. CDR3 in DNA: TGTGCCAGTAGTATAGGGAGCGGGAGCATTCCGGAGACCCAGTACTTC.

This sequence joins TRBV7-2 and TRBJ2-3, with a tentative D call TRBD2 (5 bases). Trimming took off 2 bases at V and 4 bases at J, with 25 bases between the two ends. The CDR3 is 19 residues long. Per the germline V gene, CDR1 is SGHTA and CDR2 is FQGNSA. This chain's CDR3 is CASSLTRSLPGGSADTQYF. CDR3 nucleotides: TGTGCCAGCAGCTTAACGCGGAGCCTCCCAGGCGGGTCGGCAGATACGCAGTATTTT.

In regard to this clone: The junction does not match germline at one end; this may be a read error. The V call is TRBV7-3, the J call TRBJ1-3; D ambiguous. Germline V gene lookup returns CDR1 SGHTA and CDR2 FQGTGA. CDR3 length: 12 amino acids. CDR3 DNA sequence: TGTGCCAGCAGCTTTGGAGGAAACGCCATATATTTT. Translated, it gives CASSFGGNAIYF.

J is TRBJ2-7 and V is TRBV11-2; tentatively, D is TRBD1 or TRBD2 (5 bases each). The V end was cut by 5 bases, the J end by 5 bases, with 19 bases between. CDR1 is SGHAT, CDR2 FQNNGV, per germline. The CDR3 has 15 amino acids. CDR3 loop: CASSRTGTVLDEQYF. The CDR3 bases are TGTGCCAGCAGCCGCACCGGGACGGTCTTGGACGAGCAGTACTTC.

The genes are TRBV5-5 and TRBJ2-7, with D perhaps matching TRBD2 (6 bases). Germline lookup yields CDR1 SGHKS and CDR2 YYEKEE (reference sequence). The CDR3 length is 14 residues. The ends were cut back, 1 base at V and 1 base at J, with 9 bases in the middle. The CDR3 here is CASSLLAGSYEQYF. In nucleotides, the CDR3 is TGTGCCAGCAGCTTGCTGGCGGGGTCCTACGAGCAGTACTTC.

This rearrangement joins TRBV11-2 to TRBJ2-5, with D uncertain. The CDR3 extends over 14 amino acids. Germline CDR1 and CDR2: SGHAT and FQNNGV. V lost 5 bases and J 4 bases, leaving 14 bases between the germline ends. The CDR3: CASSLGTGRETQYF. DNA of the CDR3: TGTGCCAGCAGCCTAGGCACGGGCCGAGAGACCCAGTACTTC.

CDR3: CASSSDRANNEQFF. The CDR3 region has the DNA TGTGCCAGCAGCTCGGACAGGGCGAACAATGAGCAGTTCTTC. V gene TRBV5-5 combines with J gene TRBJ2-1; 8 nucleotides match TRBD1. The CDR3 has 14 amino acids. Germline trimming cut 3 bases from V and 5 bases from J; bases unmatched to any gene: 4. In germline, CDR1 is SGHKS, CDR2 YYEKEE (reference sequence).

This chain links TRBV6-1 with TRBJ2-7; D may be TRBD1 (6 bases). Germline V CDR1 and CDR2: MNHNS, SASEGT. The CDR3 runs to 14 residues. Trimming cost V 5 bases and J 5 bases, with 16 bases left between them. The CDR3 is CASSPRTELDEQYF. The CDR3 DNA reads TGTGCCAGCAGTCCTCGGACAGAGCTGGACGAGCAGTACTTC.

Concerning this clone itself: Other DNA sequences of this sample code for an identical CDR3. The chain combines TRBV6-5 with TRBJ2-2; no firm D call. Trimming cost V 2 bases and J 0 bases, with 4 bases left between them. Germline V gene sequence: CDR1 MNHEY, CDR2 SVGAGI. CDR3 length: 14 residues. The CDR3 nucleotides are TGTGCCAGCAGTTACAGCACGAACACCGGGGAGCTGTTTTTT. Its translation is CASSYSTNTGELFF.

V usage is TRBV5-6 and J usage is TRBJ2-3; D might be TRBD2 (5 bases). Deletions cut 4 bases from V and 10 bases from J, with 13 bases between. The germline V gene has CDR1 SGHDT and CDR2 YYEEEE. CDR3 size: 12 residues. The CDR3 sequence: CASSQTLSAQYF. CDR3 bases: TGTGCCAGCAGCCAAACCCTTAGCGCGCAGTATTTT.

The CDR3 spells CASSQTSGKAYEQYF. CDR3 nucleotides: TGTGCCAGCAGCCAGACTAGCGGGAAGGCCTACGAGCAGTACTTC. This chain uses TRBV4-2 with TRBJ2-7; TRBD2 matches at 11 bases. J was trimmed by 2 bases and V by 3 bases; bases with no gene match: 3. The CDR3 is 15 residues long. Germline CDR1 reads LGHNA; CDR2 reads YNFKEQ.

The genes are TRBV6-5 and TRBJ1-5; 8 bases agree with TRBD1. Trimming removed 5 bases from V and 4 bases from J; junction bases left unmatched: 7. The CDR3 is 15 amino acids. CDR1 and CDR2 from the germline V gene are MNHEY and SVGAGI. The DNA of the CDR3 is TGTGCCAGCAGTAAACCTGACAGGGGTAATCAGCCCCAGCATTTT. This sequence encodes CASSKPDRGNQPQHF.

The chain uses TRBV7-6 and TRBJ2-1; D unresolved. CDR3 length: 12 residues. Germline CDR1 is SGHVS and CDR2 is FNYEAQ. The germline V and J ends were trimmed by 5 bases and 10 bases, with 12 bases remaining between them. Written as DNA, the CDR3 is TGTGCCAGCAGCCCCAGTCAGGTAGAGCAGTTCTTC. It is translated as CASSPSQVEQFF.

V usage is TRBV7-3 and J usage is TRBJ2-7; D gene unclear. The germline V and J ends were trimmed by 5 bases and 3 bases, with 5 bases remaining between them. The CDR3 extends over 11 amino acids. Germline V gene lookup returns CDR1 SGHTA and CDR2 FQGTGA. This chain's CDR3 is CASSPHYEQYF. DNA for the CDR3: TGTGCCAGCAGCCCCCACTACGAGCAGTACTTC.

The gene calls are TRBV30 and TRBJ2-7, with D perhaps TRBD2 (6 bases). The CDR3 loop spans 13 amino acids. Deletions cut 2 bases from V and 5 bases from J, with 13 bases between. Germline CDR1 GTSNPN, CDR2 SVGIG (reference sequence). CDR3 in DNA: TGTGCCTGGAGTCGGAGGGCCTCGAACGAGCAGTACTTC. Translating it yields CAWSRRASNEQYF.

The chain links TRBV11-2 to TRBJ1-2; no definite D call. This CDR3 has 14 amino acids. The germline CDR1 and CDR2 sequences are SGHAT and FQNNGV. V gave up 3 bases and J gave up 0 bases, with 8 bases separating them. CDR3 nucleotide sequence: TGTGCCAGCAGCTTGGGAGGGCCTAACTATGGCTACACCTTC. This gives the protein CASSLGGPNYGYTF.